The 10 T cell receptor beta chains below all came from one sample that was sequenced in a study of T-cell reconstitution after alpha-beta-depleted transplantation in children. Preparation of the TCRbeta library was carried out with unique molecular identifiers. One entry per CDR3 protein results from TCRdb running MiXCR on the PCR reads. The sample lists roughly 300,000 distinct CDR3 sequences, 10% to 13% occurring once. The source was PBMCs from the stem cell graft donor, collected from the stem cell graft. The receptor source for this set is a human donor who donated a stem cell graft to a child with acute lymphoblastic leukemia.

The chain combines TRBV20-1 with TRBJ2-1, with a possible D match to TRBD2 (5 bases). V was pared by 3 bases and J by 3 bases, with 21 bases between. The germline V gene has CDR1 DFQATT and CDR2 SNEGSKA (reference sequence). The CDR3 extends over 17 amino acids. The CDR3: CSARHEILAINYNEQFF. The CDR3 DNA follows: TGCAGTGCTAGGCACGAGATCCTAGCAATAAACTACAATGAGCAGTTCTTC.

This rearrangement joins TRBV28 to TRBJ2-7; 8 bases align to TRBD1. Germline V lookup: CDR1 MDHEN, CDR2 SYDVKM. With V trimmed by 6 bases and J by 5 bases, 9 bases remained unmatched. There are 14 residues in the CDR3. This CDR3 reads CASSSGQEGHEQYF. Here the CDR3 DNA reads TGTGCCAGCAGCTCGGGACAGGAGGGGCACGAGCAGTACTTC.

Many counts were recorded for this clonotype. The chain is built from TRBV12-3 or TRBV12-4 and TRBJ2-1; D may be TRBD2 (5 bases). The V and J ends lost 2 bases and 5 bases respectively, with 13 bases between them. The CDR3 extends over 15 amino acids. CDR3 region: CASSLRGWANNEQFF. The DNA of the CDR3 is TGTGCCAGCAGTTTAAGAGGGTGGGCCAACAATGAGCAGTTCTTC.

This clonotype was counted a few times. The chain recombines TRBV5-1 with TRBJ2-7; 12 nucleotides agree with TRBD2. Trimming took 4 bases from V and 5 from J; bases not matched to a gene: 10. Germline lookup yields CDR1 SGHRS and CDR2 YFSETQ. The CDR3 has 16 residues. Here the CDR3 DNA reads TGCGCCAGCAGCAAGATGACTAGCGGGAGTAGCAACGAGCAGTACTTC. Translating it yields CASSKMTSGSSNEQYF. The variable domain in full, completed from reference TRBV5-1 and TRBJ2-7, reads KAGVTQTPRYLIKTRGQQVTLSCSPISGHRSVSWYQQTPGQGLQFLFEYFSETQRNKGNFPGRFSGRQFSNSRSEMNVSTLELGDSALYLCASSKMTSGSSNEQYFGPGTRLTVT.

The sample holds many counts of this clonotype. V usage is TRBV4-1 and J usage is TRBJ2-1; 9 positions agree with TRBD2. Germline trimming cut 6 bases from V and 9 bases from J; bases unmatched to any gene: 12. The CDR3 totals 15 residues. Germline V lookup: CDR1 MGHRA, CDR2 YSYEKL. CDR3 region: CASSAPPVAGVEQFF. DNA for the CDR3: TGCGCCAGCAGTGCTCCACCCGTAGCGGGAGTTGAGCAGTTCTTC.

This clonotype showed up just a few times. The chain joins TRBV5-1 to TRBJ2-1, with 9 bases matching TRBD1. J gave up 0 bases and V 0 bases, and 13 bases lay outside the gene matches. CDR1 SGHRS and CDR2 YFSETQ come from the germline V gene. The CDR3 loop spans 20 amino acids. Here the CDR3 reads CASSLAGGQGKILSYNEQFF. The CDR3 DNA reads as TGCGCCAGCAGCTTGGCAGGAGGACAGGGGAAAATCCTCTCCTACAATGAGCAGTTCTTC.

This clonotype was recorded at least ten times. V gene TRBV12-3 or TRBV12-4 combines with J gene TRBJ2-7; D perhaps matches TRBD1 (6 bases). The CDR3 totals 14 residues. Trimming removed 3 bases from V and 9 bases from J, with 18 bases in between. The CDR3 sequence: CASSFRGPYERQYF. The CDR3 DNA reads TGTGCCAGCAGTTTCAGGGGACCCTACGAGCGGCAGTACTTC.

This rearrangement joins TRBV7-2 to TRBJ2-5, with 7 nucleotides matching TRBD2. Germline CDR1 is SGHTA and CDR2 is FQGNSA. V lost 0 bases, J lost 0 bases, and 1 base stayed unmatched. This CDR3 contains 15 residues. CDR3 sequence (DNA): TGTGCCAGCAGCTTAGCGGGAGGGTACCAAGAGACCCAGTACTTC. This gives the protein CASSLAGGYQETQYF.

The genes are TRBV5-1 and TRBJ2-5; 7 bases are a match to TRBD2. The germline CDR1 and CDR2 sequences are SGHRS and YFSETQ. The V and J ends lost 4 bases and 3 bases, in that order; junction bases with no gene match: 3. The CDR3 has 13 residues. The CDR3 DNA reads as TGCGCCAGCAGCCCTCTAGCGGAAGAGACCCAGTACTTC. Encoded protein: CASSPLAEETQYF.

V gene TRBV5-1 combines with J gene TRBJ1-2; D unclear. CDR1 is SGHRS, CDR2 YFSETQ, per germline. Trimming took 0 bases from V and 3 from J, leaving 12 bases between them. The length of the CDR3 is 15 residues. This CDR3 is CASSLVQGFDYGYTF. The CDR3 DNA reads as TGCGCCAGCAGCTTGGTCCAAGGGTTCGACTATGGCTACACCTTC.